This entry describes one TCR beta chain. Its specificity is not known. Germline V lookup: CDR1 SEHNR, CDR2 FQNEAQ (reference sequence). The V gene end was trimmed by 5 bases and the J gene end by 8 bases; junction bases not matched to a gene: 8. The CDR3 runs to 14 residues. The data derive from a study of cytomegalovirus exposure and HLA in healthy donors. Whole-study findings and limits: Rarity held for most TCR sequences, but there were some public TCRs that occurred in many donors. HLA-A and HLA-B allele assignments for most subjects were reportedly predicted accurately using TCR beta sequences. Evidence from a later analysis indicated that most CMV-associated TCR beta chains looked HLA-restricted.

Donors likely had unrecorded immune exposures despite being nominally healthy when sampled. The PCR used 60 Vbeta and 13 Jbeta primers. TCRdb's table, derived via immunoSEQ multiplex PCR, lists solely in-frame clones and lacks some. Its table records 200,000 or so clones. Material: PBMCs. This TCR came from a boy aged 5-17 years in good health and CMV-seronegative. V is TRBV7-9 and J is TRBJ1-4, with TRBD1 identical over 7 bases. This CDR3 is CASSAEGAREKLFF. As DNA, the CDR3 is TGTGCCAGCAGCGCGGAGGGGGCACGGGAAAAACTGTTTTTT.